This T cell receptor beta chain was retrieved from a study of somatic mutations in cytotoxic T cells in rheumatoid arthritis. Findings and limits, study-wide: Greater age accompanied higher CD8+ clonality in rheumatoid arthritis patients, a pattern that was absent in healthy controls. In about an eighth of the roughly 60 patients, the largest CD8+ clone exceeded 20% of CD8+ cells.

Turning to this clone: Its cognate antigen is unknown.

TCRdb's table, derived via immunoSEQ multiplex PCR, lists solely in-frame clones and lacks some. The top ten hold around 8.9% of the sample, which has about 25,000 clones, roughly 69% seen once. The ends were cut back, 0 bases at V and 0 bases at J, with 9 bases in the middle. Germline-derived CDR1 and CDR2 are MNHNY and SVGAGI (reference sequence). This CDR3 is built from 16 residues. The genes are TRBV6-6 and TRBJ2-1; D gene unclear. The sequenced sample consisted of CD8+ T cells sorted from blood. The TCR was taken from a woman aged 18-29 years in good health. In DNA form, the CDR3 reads TGTGCCAGCAGTTACTCGACCAGGAGCTCCTACAATGAGCAGTTCTTC. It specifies CASSYSTRSSYNEQFF.